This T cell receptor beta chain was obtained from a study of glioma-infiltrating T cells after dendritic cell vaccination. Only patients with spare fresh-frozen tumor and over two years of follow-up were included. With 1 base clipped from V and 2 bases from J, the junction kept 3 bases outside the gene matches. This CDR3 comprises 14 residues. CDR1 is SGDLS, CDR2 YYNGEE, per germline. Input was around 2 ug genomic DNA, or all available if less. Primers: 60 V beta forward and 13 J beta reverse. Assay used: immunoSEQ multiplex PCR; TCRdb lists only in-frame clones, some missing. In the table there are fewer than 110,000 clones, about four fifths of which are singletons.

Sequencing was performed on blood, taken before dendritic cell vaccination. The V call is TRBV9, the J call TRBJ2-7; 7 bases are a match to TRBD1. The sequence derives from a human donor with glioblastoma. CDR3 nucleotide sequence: TGTGCCAGCAGCGTAAGTCAGGGGGCCTACGAGCAGTACTTC. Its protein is CASSVSQGAYEQYF.